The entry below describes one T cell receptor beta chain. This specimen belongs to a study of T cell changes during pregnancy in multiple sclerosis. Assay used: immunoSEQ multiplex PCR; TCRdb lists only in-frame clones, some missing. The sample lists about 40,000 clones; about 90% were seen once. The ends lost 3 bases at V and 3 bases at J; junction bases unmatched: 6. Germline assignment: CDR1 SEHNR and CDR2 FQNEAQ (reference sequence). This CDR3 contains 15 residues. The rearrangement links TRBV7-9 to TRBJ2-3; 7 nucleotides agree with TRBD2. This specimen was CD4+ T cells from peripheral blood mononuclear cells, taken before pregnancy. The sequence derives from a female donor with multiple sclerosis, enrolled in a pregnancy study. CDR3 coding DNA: TGTGCCAGCAGCTTGGCGGGAGAAAGGACAGATACGCAGTATTTT. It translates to CASSLAGERTDTQYF.